Listed below are T cell receptor beta chains from one sample, sequenced in a study of cytomegalovirus exposure and HLA in healthy donors. Data came from immunoSEQ multiplex PCR; TCRdb stores just in-frame clones and leaves some out. This table has 90,000 to 120,000 clones, 82% appearing once. The specimen sequenced was PBMCs. The receptors shown here come from a man aged 25-45 years in good health and CMV-seropositive. CDR3s include the opening cysteine and the closing phenylalanine or tryptophan. D genes are given only for firm matches. The size of a clone is reported for some rows only, either as once, few or many, or as a class for expanded clones.

>NA|NA|TRBJ1-2|TRBV9
CASSAGEPNYGYTF
TGTGCCAGCAGCGCTGGAGAACCTAACTATGGCTACACCTTC
>NA|NA|TRBJ2-5|TRBV4-1
CASSPLGTGIRKTQYF
TGCGCCAGCAGCCCCCTAGGCACAGGGATTCGGAAGACCCAGTACTTC
>TRBD1|few|TRBJ1-5|TRBV5-8
CASSRGQVDNQPQHF
TGTGCCAGCAGCCGCGGACAGGTAGATAATCAGCCCCAGCATTTT
>NA|NA|TRBJ1-3|TRBV5-6
CASSLLTIPNTIYF
TGTGCCAGCAGCCTCCTGACAATTCCCAACACCATATATTTT
>TRBD2|once|TRBJ2-1|TRBV19
CASTRTSGVWNEQFF
TGTGCCAGTACTAGGACTAGCGGGGTATGGAATGAGCAGTTCTTC
>NA|NA|TRBJ1-3|TRBV7-8
CASRPQTAAGNTIYF
TGTGCCAGCAGACCGCAAACAGCCGCTGGAAACACCATATATTTT
>TRBD2|NA|TRBJ2-7|TRBV5-6
CASSERLAGGPFYEQYF
TGTGCCAGCAGCGAACGACTAGCGGGGGGGCCTTTCTACGAGCAGTACTTC
>TRBD2|NA|TRBJ2-7|TRBV5-4
CASSGGTSGGHYEQYF
TGTGCCAGCAGCGGCGGGACTAGCGGGGGCCACTACGAGCAGTACTTC
>NA|NA|TRBJ1-5|TRBV11-2
CASSLAPYSNQPQHF
TGTGCCAGCAGCTTAGCCCCTTATAGCAATCAGCCCCAGCATTTT
>NA|NA|TRBJ1-2|TRBV4-1
CASSQPFINYGYTF
TGCGCCAGCAGCCAACCTTTTATTAACTATGGCTACACCTTC
>TRBD1|NA|TRBJ1-1|TRBV11-2
CASSLFRDRTIEAFF
TGTGCCAGCAGCTTATTTCGGGACAGAACCATTGAAGCTTTCTTT
>NA|NA|TRBJ1-1|TRBV5-1
CASSLGGQVNTEAFF
TGCGCCAGCAGCTTGGGTGGGCAGGTGAACACTGAAGCTTTCTTT
>TRBD1|once|TRBJ1-2|TRBV29-1
CSVVGDRGFGYGYTF
TGCAGCGTTGTCGGCGACAGGGGTTTTGGCTATGGCTACACCTTC
>TRBD2|NA|TRBJ2-7|TRBV30
CAWSVGSGGYEQYF
TGTGCCTGGAGTGTTGGTAGCGGGGGGTACGAGCAGTACTTC
>NA|few|TRBJ2-5|TRBV6-5
CASSYSSLQETQYF
TGTGCCAGCAGTTACTCGAGCCTCCAAGAGACCCAGTACTTC
>TRBD1|NA|TRBJ2-1|TRBV9
CASSGQGASREQFF
TGTGCCAGCAGCGGACAGGGTGCTTCGCGGGAGCAGTTCTTC